The rows below give T cell receptor beta chains drawn from one sample of a study of blood T cells in healthy people across ages. TCRdb called the 5' RACE reads again in MiXCR, with one record for every CDR3 protein. The sample records hundreds of thousands of distinct CDR3 sequences, 45% to 50% being singletons. Sequenced sample: blood. Receptors were obtained from a woman aged 55-70 years in good health. CDR3s include the opening cysteine and the closing phenylalanine or tryptophan. Size is omitted from some rows. Given values are once, few, many or a class for expanded clones.

TRBV10-3	NA	TRBJ2-7	CAISESNQDEQYF
TRBV9	NA	TRBJ1-2	CASSVDGRKGTANYGYTF
TRBV7-2	few	TRBJ2-5	CASSWTRETQYF
TRBV5-1	many	TRBJ2-7	CASSERNYEQYF
TRBV7-2	NA	NA	CASRGADYEQYF
TRBV7-2	NA	TRBJ2-1	CASSPPGRERDEQFF
TRBV7-9	few	TRBJ1-1	CASSIQGGTEAFF
TRBV20-1	NA	TRBJ2-3	CSARDASGRGDTQYF
TRBV20-1	many	TRBJ1-2	CSARAGGKDYGYTF
TRBV2	NA	TRBJ1-1	CARGEGLNTEAFF
TRBV4-3	few	TRBJ2-7	CASSHDPSSYEQYF
TRBV18	once	TRBJ2-2	CASLNQYLNTGELFF
TRBV7-2	NA	TRBJ1-2	CASSLDTGARGYTF
TRBV19	NA	TRBJ2-1	CASSVTSGSYNGQFF
TRBV3-1	NA	TRBJ1-2	CASSPRGGGSRGYTF